The present entry profiles one T cell receptor beta chain with its context. Clones were read by immunoSEQ multiplex PCR, and TCRdb kept only the in-frame ones, dropping some. The table records around 230,000 clones, less than 90% of them present only once. This CDR3 has 16 residues. Germline V gene sequence: CDR1 SGHRS, CDR2 YFSETQ. The V and J ends lost 0 bases and 3 bases respectively, with 15 bases between them. This specimen belongs to a study of blood T cell repertoires in COVID-19. The rearrangement links TRBV5-1 to TRBJ2-5, with D possibly being TRBD1 (5 bases). The clonotype comes from a woman aged 30 to 39 who had recovered from COVID-19. Material for sequencing was PBMCs or T cells enriched from blood (not recorded which). CDR3 amino acids: CASSLAESMTEETQYF. The CDR3 DNA is TGCGCCAGCAGCTTGGCCGAGTCAATGACAGAAGAGACCCAGTACTTC.